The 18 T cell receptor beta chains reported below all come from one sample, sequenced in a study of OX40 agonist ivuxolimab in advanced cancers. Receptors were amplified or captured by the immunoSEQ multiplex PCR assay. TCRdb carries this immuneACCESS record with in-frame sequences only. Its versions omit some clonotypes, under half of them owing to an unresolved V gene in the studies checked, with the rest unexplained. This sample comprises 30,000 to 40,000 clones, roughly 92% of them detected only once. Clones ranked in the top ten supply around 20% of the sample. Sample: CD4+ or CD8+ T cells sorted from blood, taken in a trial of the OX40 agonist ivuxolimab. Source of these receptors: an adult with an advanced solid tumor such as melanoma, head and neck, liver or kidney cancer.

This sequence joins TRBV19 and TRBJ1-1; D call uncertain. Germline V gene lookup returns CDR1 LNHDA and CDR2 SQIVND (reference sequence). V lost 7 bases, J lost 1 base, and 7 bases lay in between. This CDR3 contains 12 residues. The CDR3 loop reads CASKNWNTEAFF. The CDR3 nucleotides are TGTGCCAGTAAAAACTGGAACACTGAAGCTTTCTTT.

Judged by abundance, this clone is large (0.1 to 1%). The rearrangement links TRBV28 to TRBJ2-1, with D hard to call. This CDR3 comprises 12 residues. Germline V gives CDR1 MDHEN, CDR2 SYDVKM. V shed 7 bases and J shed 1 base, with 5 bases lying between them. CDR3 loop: CASTDSYNEQFF. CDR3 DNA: TGTGCCAGCACGGATTCCTACAATGAGCAGTTCTTC.

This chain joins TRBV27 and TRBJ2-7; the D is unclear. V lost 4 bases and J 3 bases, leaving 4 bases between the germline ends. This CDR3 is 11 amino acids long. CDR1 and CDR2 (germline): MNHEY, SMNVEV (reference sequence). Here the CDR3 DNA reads TGTGCCAGCAGTTCTCGCTACGAGCAGTACTTC. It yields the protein CASSSRYEQYF.

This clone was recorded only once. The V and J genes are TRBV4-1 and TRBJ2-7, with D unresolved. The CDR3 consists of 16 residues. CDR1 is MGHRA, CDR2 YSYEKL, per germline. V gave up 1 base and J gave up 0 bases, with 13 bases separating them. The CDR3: CASSQGHSDGSYEQYF. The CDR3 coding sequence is TGCGCCAGCAGCCAAGGACATTCCGACGGCTCCTACGAGCAGTACTTC.

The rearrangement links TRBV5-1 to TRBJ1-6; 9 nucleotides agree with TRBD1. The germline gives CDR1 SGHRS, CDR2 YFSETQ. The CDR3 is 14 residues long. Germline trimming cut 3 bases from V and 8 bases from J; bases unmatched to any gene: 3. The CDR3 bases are TGCGCCAGCAGCTCTGGGACAGGGTATTCACCCCTCCACTTT. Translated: CASSSGTGYSPLHF.

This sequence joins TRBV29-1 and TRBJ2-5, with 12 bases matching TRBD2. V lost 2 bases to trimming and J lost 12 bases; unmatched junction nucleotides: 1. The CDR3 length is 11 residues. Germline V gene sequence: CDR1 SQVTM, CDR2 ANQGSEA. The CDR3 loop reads CSVETSGGKYF. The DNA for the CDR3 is TGCAGCGTTGAAACTAGCGGGGGGAAGTACTTC.

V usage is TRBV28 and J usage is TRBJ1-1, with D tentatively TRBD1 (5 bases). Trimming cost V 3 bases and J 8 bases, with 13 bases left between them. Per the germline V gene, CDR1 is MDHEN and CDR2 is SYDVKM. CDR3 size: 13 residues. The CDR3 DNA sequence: TGTGCCAGCAGTTTTGGGGCCGGCGGGGAAGCTTTCTTT. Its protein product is CASSFGAGGEAFF.

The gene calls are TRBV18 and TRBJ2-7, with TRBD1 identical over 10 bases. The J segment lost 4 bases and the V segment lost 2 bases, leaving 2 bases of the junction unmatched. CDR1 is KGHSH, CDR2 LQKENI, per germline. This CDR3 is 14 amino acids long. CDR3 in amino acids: CASSPGDRGYEQYF. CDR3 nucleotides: TGTGCCAGCTCACCAGGGGACAGGGGATACGAGCAGTACTTC.

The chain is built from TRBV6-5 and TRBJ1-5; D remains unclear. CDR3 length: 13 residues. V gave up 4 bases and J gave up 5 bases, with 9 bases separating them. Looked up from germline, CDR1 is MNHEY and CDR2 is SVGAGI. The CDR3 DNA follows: TGTGCCAGCAGTTTTTCCCCTGATCAGCCCCAGCATTTT. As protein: CASSFSPDQPQHF.

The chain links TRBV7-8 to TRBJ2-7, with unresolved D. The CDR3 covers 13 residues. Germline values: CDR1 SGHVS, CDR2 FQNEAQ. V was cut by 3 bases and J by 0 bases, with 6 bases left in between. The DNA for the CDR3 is TGTGCCAGCAGCTTGGGATACTCCTACGAGCAGTACTTC. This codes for CASSLGYSYEQYF.

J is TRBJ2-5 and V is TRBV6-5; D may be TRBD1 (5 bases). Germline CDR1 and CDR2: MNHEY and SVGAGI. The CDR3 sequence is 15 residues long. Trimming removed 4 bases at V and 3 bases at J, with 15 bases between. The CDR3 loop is CASSSAGILKETQYF. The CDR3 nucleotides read TGTGCCAGCAGTTCAGCAGGGATATTGAAAGAGACCCAGTACTTC.

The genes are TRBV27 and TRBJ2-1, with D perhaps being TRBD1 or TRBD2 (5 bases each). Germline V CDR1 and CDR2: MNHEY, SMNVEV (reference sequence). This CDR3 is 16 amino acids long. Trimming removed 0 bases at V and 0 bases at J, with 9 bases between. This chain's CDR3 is CASSLSTADSYNEQFF. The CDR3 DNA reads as TGTGCCAGCAGTTTATCGACAGCGGACTCCTACAATGAGCAGTTCTTC.

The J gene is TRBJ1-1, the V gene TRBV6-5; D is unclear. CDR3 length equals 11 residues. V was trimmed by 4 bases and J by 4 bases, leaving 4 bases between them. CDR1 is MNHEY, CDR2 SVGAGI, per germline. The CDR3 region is CASSLGTEAFF. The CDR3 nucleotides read TGTGCCAGCAGTTTGGGCACTGAAGCTTTCTTT.

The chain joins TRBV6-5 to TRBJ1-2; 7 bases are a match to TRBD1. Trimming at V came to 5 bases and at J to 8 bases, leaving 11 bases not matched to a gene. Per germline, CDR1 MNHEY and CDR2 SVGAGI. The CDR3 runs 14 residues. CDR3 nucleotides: TGTGCCAGCAGTGAAAGACAGGGTCAGGGAGGCTACACCTTC. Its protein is CASSERQGQGGYTF.

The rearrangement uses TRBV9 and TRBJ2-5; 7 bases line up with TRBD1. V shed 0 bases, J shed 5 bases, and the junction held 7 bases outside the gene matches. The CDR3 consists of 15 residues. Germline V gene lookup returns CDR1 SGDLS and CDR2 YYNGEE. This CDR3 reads CASSVVSQGDETQYF. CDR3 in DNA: TGTGCCAGCAGCGTAGTCTCGCAGGGGGATGAGACCCAGTACTTC.

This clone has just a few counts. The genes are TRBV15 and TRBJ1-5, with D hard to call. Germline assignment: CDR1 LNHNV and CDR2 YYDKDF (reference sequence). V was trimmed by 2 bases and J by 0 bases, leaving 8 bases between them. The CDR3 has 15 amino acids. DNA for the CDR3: TGTGCCACCAGCAGATCTCGGAATAGCAATCAGCCCCAGCATTTT. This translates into CATSRSRNSNQPQHF.

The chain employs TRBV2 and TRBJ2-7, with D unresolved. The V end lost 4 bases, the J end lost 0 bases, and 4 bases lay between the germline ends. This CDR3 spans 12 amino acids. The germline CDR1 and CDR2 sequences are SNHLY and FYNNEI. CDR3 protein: CASSVTSYEQYF. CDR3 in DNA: TGTGCCAGCAGTGTAACCTCCTACGAGCAGTACTTC.

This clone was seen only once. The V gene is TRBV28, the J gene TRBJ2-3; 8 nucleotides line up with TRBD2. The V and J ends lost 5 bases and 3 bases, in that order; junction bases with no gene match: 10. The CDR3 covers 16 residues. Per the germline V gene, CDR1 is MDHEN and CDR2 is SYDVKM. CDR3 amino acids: CASSGPSGSLTDTQYF. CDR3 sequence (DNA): TGTGCCAGCAGTGGCCCAAGCGGGAGCCTGACAGATACGCAGTATTTT.